This TCR beta chain was recorded in a study of blood T cell repertoires in COVID-19. Study as a whole: Sites across the United States, Italy and Spain contributed samples from acute and convalescent COVID-19.

Between the trimmed V and J ends, which lost 2 bases and 1 base, there was a span of 9 bases. The germline CDR1 and CDR2 sequences are SGHDT and YYEEEE. CDR3 length: 14 residues. Under the authors' procedure: Nucleated cell counts were estimated from reference gene primer amplification. The table came from immunoSEQ multiplex PCR; TCRdb's copy has only in-frame clones and leaves some out. The DNA gave D and trimming, while V, J and clone size come from that table. The sample lists about 210,000 clones, 70% to 90% occurring once. This receptor was taken from a man in his late teens or twenties with active or convalescent COVID-19. The sequenced sample consisted of peripheral blood. The chain couples TRBV5-6 to TRBJ1-1, with no clear D. DNA of the CDR3: TGTGCCAGCAGCTTAGGTGGGCAGAACACTGAAGCTTTCTTT. Its protein is CASSLGGQNTEAFF.